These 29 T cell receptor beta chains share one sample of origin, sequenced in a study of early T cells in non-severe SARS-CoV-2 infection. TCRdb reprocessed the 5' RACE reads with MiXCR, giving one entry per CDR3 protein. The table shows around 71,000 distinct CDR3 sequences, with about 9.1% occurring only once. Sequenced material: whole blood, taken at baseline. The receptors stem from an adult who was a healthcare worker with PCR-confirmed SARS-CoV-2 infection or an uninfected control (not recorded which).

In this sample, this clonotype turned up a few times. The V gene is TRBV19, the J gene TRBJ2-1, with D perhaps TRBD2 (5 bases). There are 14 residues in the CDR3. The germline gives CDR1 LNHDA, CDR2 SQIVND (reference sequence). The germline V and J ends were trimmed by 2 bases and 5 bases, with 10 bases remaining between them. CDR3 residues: CASSIQRPNNEQFF. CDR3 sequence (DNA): TGTGCCAGTAGTATACAGCGGCCGAACAATGAGCAGTTCTTC.

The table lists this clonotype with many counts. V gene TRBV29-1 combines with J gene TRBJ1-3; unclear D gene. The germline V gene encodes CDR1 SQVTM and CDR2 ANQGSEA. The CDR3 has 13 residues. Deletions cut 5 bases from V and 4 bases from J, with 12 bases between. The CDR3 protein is CSVSDSWGNTIYF. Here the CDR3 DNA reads TGCAGCGTTTCGGATTCGTGGGGAAACACCATATATTTT.

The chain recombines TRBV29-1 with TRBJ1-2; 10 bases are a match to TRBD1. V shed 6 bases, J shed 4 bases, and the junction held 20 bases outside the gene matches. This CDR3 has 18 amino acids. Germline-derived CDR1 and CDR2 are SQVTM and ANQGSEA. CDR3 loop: CSVASGGDRGAYGYGYTF. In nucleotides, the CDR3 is TGCAGCGTCGCCTCGGGTGGGGACAGGGGCGCCTATGGCTATGGCTACACCTTC.

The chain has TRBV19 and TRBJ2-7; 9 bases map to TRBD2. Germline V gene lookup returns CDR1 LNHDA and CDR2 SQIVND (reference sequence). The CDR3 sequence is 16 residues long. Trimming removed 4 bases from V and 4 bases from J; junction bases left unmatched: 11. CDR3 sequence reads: CASSNFGSSGRYEQYF. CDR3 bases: TGTGCCAGTAGTAACTTCGGTTCCAGCGGGAGGTACGAGCAGTACTTC.

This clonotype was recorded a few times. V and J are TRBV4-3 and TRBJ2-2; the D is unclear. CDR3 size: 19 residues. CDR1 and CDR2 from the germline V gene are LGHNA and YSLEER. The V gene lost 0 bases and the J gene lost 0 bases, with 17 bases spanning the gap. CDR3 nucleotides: TGCGCCAGCAGCCAAGATTGGCGGAGTAGCCGTGCGAACACCGGGGAGCTGTTTTTT. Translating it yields CASSQDWRSSRANTGELFF.

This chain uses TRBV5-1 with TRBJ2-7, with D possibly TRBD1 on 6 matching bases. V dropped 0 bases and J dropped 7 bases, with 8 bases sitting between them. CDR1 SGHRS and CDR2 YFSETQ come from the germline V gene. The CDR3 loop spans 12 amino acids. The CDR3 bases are TGCGCCAGCAGCTTGGTGGGGGCTGAGCAGTACTTC. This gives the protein CASSLVGAEQYF. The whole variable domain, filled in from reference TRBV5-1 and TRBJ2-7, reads KAGVTQTPRYLIKTRGQQVTLSCSPISGHRSVSWYQQTPGQGLQFLFEYFSETQRNKGNFPGRFSGRQFSNSRSEMNVSTLELGDSALYLCASSLVGAEQYFGPGTRLTVT.

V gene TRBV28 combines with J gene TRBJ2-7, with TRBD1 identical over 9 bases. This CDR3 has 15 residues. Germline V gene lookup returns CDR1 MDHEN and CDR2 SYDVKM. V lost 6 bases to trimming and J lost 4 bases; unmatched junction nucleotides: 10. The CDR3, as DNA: TGTGCCAGCAGCAACCCGGGACAGGGTCTTTACGAGCAGTACTTC. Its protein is CASSNPGQGLYEQYF.

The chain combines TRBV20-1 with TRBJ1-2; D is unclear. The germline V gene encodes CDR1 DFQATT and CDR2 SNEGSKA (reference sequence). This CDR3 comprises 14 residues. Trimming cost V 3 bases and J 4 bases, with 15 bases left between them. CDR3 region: CSASADKSPYGYTF. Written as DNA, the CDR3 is TGCAGTGCTAGTGCCGACAAGTCTCCCTATGGCTACACCTTC.

The CDR3 is CASSPETFREQFF. CDR3 DNA: TGTGCCAGCAGCCCCGAGACATTTCGGGAGCAGTTCTTC. The chain links TRBV6-5 to TRBJ2-1; D uncertain. V lost 6 bases, J lost 10 bases, and 16 bases lay in between. Germline values: CDR1 MNHEY, CDR2 SVGAGI. This CDR3 spans 13 amino acids.

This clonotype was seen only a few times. The CDR3 DNA sequence: TGTGCCAGCTCACCGGCAGGGCTGACGGGGGTGGACTATGGCTACACCTTC. Residues: CASSPAGLTGVDYGYTF. The chain uses TRBV18 and TRBJ1-2, with D perhaps matching TRBD1 (5 bases). Trimming stripped 3 bases from V and 3 bases from J, with 20 bases between. Germline CDR1 is KGHSH and CDR2 is LQKENI. The CDR3 extends over 17 amino acids.

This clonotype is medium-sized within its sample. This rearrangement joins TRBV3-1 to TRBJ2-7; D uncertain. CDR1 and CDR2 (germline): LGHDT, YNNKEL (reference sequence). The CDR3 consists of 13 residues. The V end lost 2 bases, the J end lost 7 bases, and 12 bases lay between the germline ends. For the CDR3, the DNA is TGTGCCAGCAGCCAATCGTCGTCTACGGAGCAGTACTTC. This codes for CASSQSSSTEQYF.

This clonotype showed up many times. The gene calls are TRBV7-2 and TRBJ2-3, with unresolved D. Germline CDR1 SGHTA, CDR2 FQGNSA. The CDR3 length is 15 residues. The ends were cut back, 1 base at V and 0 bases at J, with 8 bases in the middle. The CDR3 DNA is TGTGCCAGCAGCTTAGGGCCCACTAGCACAGATACGCAGTATTTT. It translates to CASSLGPTSTDTQYF.

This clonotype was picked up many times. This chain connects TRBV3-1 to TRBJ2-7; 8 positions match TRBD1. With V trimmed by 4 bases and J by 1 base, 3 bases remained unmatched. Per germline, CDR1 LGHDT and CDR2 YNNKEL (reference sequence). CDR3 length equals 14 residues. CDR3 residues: CASSPRTGSYEQYF. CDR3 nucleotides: TGTGCCAGCAGCCCGCGGACAGGGTCCTACGAGCAGTACTTC.

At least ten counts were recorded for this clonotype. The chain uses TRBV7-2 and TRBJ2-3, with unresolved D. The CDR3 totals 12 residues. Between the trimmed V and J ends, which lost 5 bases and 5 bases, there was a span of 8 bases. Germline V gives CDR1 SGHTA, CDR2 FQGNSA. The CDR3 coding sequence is TGTGCCAGCAGCCCCGAGGTAGATACGCAGTATTTT. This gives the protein CASSPEVDTQYF. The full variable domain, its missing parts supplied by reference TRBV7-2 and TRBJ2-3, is GAGVSQSPSNKVTEKGKDVELRCDPISGHTALYWYRQSLGQGLEFLIYFQGNSAPDKSGLPSDRFSAERTGGSVSTLTIQRTQQEDSAVYLCASSPEVDTQYFGPGTRLTVL.

The CDR3 protein is CSGVLGNTIYF. In DNA form, the CDR3 reads TGCAGCGGTGTGCTTGGAAACACCATATATTTT. This chain connects TRBV29-1 to TRBJ1-3; no clear D. The length of the CDR3 is 11 residues. V lost 7 bases and J lost 3, with 7 bases in between. Per germline, CDR1 SQVTM and CDR2 ANQGSEA.

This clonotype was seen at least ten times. The CDR3, as DNA: TGTGCCAGCAGTCCCAACACAGATACGCAGTATTTT. Its translation: CASSPNTDTQYF. V gene TRBV28 combines with J gene TRBJ2-3; D is undetermined. The CDR3 has 12 amino acids. V was cut by 5 bases and J by 2 bases, with 5 bases left in between. Germline CDR1 is MDHEN and CDR2 is SYDVKM.

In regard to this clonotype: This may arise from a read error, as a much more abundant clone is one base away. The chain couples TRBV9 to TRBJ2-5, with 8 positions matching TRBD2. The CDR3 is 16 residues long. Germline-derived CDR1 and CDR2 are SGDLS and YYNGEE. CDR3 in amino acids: CANSARGGAGVETQYF. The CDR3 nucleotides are TGTGCCAACAGCGCCCGAGGGGGAGCGGGAGTGGAGACCCAGTACTTC.

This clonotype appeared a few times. The DNA of the CDR3 is TGTGCCACCAGCCTTTACAATGAGCAGTTCTTC. Translated: CATSLYNEQFF. The chain carries TRBV24-1 and TRBJ2-1; D is ambiguous. CDR3 length equals 11 residues. The ends were cut back, 7 bases at V and 4 bases at J, with 4 bases in the middle. The germline V gene encodes CDR1 KGHDR and CDR2 SFDVKD.

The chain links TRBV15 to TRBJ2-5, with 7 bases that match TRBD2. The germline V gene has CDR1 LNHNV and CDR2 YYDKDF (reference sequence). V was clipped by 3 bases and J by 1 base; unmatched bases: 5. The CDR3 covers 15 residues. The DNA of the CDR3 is TGTGCCACCAGCAGCGGCAGGGAGGGCCAAGAGACCCAGTACTTC. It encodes CATSSGREGQETQYF. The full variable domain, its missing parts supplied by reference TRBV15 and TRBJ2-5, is DAMVIQNPRYQVTQFGKPVTLSCSQTLNHNVMYWYQQKSSQAPKLLFHYYDKDFNNEADTPDNFQSRRPNTSFCFLDIRSPGLGDTAMYLCATSSGREGQETQYFGPGTRLLVL.

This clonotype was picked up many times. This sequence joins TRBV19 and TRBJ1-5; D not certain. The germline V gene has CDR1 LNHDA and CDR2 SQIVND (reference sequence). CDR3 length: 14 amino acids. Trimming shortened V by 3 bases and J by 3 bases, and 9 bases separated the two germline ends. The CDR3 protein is CASSIPGPNQPQHF. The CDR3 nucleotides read TGTGCCAGTAGTATCCCCGGACCCAATCAGCCCCAGCATTTT. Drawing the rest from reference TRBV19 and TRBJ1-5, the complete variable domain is DGGITQSPKYLFRKEGQNVTLSCEQNLNHDAMYWYRQDPGQGLRLIYYSQIVNDFQKGDIAEGYSVSREKKESFPLTVTSAQKNPTAFYLCASSIPGPNQPQHFGDGTRLSIL.

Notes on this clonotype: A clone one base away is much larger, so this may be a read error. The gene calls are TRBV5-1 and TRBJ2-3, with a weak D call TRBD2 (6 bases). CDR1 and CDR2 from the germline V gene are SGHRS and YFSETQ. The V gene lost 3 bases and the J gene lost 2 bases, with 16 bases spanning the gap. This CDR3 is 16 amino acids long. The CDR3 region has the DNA TGCGCCAGCAGCTCTCGACCGGGAGAGGTCACAGATACGCAGTATTTT. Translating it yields CASSSRPGEVTDTQYF. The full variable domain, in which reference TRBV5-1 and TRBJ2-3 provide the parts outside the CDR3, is KAGVTQTPRYLIKTRGQQVTLSCSPISGHRSVSWYQQTPGQGLQFLFEYFSETQRNKGNFPGRFSGRQFSNSRSEMNVSTLELGDSALYLCASSSRPGEVTDTQYFGPGTRLTVL.

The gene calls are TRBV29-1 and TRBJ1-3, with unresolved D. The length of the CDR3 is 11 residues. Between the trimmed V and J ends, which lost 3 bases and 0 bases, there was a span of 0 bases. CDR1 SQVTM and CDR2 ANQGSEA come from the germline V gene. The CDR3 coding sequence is TGCAGCGTTGACTCTGGAAACACCATATATTTT. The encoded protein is CSVDSGNTIYF.

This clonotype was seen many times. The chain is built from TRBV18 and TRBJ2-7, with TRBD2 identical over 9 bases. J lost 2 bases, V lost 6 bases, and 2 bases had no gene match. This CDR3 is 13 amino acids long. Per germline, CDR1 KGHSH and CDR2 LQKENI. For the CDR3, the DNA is TGTGCCAGCTCGCCTAGCGGGGCCTACGAGCAGTACTTC. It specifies CASSPSGAYEQYF.

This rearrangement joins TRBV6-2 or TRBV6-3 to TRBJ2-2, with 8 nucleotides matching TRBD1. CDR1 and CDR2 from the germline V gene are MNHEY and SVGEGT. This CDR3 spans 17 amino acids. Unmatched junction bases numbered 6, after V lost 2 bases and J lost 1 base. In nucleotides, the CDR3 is TGTGCCAGCAGTTACGGGAAGGGACAGGTGAACACCGGGGAGCTGTTTTTT. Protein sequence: CASSYGKGQVNTGELFF.

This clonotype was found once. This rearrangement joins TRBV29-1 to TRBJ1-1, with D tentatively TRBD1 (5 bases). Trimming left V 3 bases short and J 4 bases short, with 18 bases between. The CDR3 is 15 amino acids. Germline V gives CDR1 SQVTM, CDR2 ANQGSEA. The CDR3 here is CSVDRSWVRGTEAFF. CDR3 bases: TGCAGCGTTGATCGTTCTTGGGTGAGGGGCACTGAAGCTTTCTTT.

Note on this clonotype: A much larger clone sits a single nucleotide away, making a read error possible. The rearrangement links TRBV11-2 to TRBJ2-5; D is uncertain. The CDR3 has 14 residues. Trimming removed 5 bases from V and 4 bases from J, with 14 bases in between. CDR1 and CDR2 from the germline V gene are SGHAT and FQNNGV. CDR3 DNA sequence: TGTGCCAGCAGCCACAGACACCTCCTAGAGACCCAGTACTTC. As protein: CASSHRHLLETQYF.

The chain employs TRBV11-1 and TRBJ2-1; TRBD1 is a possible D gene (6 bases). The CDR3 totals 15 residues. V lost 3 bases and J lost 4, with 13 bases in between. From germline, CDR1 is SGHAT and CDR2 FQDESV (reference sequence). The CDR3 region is CASSFSQGNYNEQFF. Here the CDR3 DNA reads TGTGCCAGCAGCTTTTCCCAGGGGAATTACAATGAGCAGTTCTTC.

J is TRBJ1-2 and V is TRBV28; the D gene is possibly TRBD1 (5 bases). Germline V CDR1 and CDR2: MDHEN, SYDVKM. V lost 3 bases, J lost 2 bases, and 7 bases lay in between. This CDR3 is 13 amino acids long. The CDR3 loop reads CASSLRDNYGYTF. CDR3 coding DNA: TGTGCCAGCAGTTTGAGGGACAACTATGGCTACACCTTC.

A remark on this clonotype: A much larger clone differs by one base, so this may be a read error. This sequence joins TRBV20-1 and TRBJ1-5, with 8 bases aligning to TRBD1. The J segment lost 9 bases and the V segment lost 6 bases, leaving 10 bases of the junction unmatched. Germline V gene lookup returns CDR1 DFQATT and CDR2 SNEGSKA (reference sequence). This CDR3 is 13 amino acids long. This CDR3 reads CSALTGGSRPQHF. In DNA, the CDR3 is TGCAGTGCCCTCACAGGGGGGAGTCGGCCCCAGCATTTT.